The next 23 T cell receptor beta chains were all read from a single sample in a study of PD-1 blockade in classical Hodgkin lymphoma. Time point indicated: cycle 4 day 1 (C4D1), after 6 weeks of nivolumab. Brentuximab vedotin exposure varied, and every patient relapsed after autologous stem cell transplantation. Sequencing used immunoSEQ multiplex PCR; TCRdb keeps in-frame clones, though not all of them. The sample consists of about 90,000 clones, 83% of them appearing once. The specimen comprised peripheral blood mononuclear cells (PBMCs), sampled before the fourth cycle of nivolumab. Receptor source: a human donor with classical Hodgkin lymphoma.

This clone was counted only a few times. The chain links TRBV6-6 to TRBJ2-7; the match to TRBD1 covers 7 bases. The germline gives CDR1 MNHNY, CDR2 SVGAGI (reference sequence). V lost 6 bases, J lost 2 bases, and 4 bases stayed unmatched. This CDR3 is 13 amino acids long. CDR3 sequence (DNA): TGTGCCAGCAGCTGGGGACAGACCTACGAGCAGTACTTC. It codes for CASSWGQTYEQYF.

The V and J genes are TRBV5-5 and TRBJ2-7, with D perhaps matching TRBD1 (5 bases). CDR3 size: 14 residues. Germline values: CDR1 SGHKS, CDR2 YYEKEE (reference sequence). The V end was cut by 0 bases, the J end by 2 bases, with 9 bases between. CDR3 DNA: TGTGCCAGCAGCTTGGAAGGCAGGGCCTACGAGCAGTACTTC. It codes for CASSLEGRAYEQYF.

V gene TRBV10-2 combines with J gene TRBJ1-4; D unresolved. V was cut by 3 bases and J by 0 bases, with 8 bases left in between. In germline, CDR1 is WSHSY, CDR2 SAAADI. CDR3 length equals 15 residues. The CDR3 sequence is CASSDLASTNEKLFF. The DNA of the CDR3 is TGCGCCAGCAGTGATCTTGCGTCAACTAATGAAAAACTGTTTTTT.

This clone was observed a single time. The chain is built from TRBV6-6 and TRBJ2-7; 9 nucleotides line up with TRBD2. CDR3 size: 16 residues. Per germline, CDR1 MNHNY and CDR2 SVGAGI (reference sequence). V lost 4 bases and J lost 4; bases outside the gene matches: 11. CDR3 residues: CASSWKGSGSAYEQYF. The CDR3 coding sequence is TGTGCCAGCAGTTGGAAGGGTAGCGGGAGCGCGTACGAGCAGTACTTC.

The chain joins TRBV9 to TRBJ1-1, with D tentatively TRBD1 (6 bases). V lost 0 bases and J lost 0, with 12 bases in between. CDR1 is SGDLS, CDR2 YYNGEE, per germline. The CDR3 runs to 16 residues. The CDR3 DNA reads TGTGCCAGCAGCGTAGGAACAGGGTTTATGAACACTGAAGCTTTCTTT. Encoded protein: CASSVGTGFMNTEAFF.

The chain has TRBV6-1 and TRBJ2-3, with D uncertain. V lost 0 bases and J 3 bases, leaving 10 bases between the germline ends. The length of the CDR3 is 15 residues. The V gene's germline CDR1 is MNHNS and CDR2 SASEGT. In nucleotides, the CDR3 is TGTGCCAGCAGTGAAGCGGCAGGACCTACAGATACGCAGTATTTT. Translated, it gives CASSEAAGPTDTQYF.

CDR3 sequence reads: CASSPRSGGASDTQYF. CDR3 in DNA: TGCGCCAGCAGCCCCCGGTCCGGGGGCGCTTCAGATACGCAGTATTTT. The chain uses TRBV5-1 and TRBJ2-3; D tentatively fits TRBD1 or TRBD2 (6 bases each). V was pared by 4 bases and J by 4 bases, with 19 bases between. CDR3 length: 16 amino acids. CDR1 and CDR2 (germline): SGHRS, YFSETQ.

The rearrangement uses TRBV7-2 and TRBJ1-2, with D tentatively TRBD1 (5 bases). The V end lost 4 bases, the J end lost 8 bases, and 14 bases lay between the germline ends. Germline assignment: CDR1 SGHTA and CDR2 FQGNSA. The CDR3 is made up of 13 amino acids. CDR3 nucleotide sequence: TGTGCCAGCAGCTCCGGTGGAGGGGTAGGCTACACCTTC. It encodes CASSSGGGVGYTF.

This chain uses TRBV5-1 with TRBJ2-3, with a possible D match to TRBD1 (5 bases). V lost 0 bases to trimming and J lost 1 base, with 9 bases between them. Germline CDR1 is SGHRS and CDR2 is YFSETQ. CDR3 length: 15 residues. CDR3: CASSLGEGGTDTQYF. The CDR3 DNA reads TGCGCCAGCAGCTTGGGGGAAGGGGGCACAGATACGCAGTATTTT.

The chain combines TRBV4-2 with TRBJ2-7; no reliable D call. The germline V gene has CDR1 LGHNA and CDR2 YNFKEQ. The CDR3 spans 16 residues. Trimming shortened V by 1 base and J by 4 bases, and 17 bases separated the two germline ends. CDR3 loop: CASSQAMELGSYEQYF. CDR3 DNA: TGTGCCAGCAGCCAAGCTATGGAATTAGGGTCGTACGAGCAGTACTTC.

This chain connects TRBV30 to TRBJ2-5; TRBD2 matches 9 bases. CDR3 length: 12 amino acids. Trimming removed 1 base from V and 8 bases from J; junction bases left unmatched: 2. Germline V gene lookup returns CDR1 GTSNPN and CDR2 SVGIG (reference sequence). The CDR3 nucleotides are TGTGCCTGGAGTGCAGCGGGAGGTACCCAGTACTTC. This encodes CAWSAAGGTQYF.

Here the CDR3 DNA reads TGTGCCAGCAGCTACCGACTAGCGGGAAACACCGGGGAGCTGTTTTTT. Translated: CASSYRLAGNTGELFF. The chain combines TRBV5-5 with TRBJ2-2; 11 nucleotides line up with TRBD2. Germline CDR1 SGHKS, CDR2 YYEKEE (reference sequence). There are 16 residues in the CDR3. Unmatched junction bases numbered 3, after V lost 3 bases and J lost 2 bases.

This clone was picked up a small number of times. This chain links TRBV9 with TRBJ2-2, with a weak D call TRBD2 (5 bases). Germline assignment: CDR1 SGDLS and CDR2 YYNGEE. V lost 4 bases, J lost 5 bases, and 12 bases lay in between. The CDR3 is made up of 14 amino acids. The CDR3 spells CASSPHRGTGELFF. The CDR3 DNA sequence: TGTGCCAGCAGCCCCCACCGAGGGACCGGGGAGCTGTTTTTT.

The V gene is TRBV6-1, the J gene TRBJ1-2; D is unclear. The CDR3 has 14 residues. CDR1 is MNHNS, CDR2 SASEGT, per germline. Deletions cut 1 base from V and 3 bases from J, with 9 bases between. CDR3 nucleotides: TGTGCCAGCAGTGAAGTCGGGCGGTACTATGGCTACACCTTC. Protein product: CASSEVGRYYGYTF.

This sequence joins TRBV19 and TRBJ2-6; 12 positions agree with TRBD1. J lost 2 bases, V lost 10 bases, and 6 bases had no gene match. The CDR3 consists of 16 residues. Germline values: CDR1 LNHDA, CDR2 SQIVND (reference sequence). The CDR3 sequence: CATMGTGGAGANVLTF. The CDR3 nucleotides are TGTGCCACTATGGGGACAGGGGGCGCTGGGGCCAACGTCCTGACTTTC.

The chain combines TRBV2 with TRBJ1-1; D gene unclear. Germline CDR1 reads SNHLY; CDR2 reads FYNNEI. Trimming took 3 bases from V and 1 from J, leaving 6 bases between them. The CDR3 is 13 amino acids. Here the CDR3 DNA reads TGTGCCAGCAGTGACTGGAAGAACACTGAAGCTTTCTTT. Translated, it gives CASSDWKNTEAFF.

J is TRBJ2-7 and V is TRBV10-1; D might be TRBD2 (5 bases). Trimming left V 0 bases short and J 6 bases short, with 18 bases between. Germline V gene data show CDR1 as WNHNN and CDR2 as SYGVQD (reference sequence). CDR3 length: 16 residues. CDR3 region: CASSESVGFPRGEQYF. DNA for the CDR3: TGCGCCAGCAGTGAGTCGGTGGGGTTTCCTCGGGGCGAGCAGTACTTC.

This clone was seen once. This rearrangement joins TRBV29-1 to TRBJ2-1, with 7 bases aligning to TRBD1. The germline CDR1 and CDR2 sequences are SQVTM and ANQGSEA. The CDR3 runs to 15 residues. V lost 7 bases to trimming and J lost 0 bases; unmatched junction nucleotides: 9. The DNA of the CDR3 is TGCAGCGCCGGGACAGCGACCTTCTCCTACAATGAGCAGTTCTTC. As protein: CSAGTATFSYNEQFF.

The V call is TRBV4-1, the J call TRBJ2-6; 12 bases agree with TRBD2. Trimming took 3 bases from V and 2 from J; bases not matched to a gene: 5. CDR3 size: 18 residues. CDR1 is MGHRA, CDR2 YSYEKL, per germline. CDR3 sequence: CASSHLGLAGTGANVLTF. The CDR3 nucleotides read TGCGCCAGCAGCCACCTAGGACTAGCGGGAACTGGGGCCAACGTCCTGACTTTC.

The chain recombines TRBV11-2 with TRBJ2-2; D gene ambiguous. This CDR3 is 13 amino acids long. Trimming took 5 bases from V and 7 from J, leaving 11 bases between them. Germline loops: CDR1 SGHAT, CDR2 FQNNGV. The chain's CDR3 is CASSPEWGGELFF. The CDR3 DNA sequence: TGTGCCAGCAGCCCCGAGTGGGGCGGGGAGCTGTTTTTT.

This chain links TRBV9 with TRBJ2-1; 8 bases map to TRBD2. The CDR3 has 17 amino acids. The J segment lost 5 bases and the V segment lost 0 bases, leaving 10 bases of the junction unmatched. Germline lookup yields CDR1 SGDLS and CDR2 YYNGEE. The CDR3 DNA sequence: TGTGCCAGCAGCGTAGACCCTCCGGGACTAGTCGACAATGAGCAGTTCTTC. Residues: CASSVDPPGLVDNEQFF.

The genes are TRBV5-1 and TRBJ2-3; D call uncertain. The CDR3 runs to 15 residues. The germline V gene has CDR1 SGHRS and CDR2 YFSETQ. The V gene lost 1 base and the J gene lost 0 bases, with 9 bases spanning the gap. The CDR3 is CASSLISASTDTQYF. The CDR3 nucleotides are TGCGCCAGCAGCTTGATAAGCGCTAGCACAGATACGCAGTATTTT.

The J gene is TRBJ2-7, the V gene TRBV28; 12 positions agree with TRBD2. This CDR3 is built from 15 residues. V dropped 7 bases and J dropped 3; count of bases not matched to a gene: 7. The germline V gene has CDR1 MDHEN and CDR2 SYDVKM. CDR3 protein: CASTGLAGRYYEQYF. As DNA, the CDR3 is TGTGCCAGCACTGGACTAGCGGGAAGGTACTACGAGCAGTACTTC.